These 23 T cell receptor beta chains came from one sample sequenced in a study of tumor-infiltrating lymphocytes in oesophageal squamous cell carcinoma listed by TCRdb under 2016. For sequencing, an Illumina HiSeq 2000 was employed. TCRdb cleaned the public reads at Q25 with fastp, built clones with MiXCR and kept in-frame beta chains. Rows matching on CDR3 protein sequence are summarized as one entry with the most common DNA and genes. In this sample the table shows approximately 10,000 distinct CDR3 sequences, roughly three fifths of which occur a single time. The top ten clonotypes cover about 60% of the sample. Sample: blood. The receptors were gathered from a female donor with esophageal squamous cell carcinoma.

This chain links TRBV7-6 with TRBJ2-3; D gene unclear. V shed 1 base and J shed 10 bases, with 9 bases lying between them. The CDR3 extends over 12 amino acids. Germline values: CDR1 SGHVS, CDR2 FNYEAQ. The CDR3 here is CASSLGPRAQYF. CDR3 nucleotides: TGTGCCAGCAGCTTAGGGCCCAGAGCGCAGTATTTT.

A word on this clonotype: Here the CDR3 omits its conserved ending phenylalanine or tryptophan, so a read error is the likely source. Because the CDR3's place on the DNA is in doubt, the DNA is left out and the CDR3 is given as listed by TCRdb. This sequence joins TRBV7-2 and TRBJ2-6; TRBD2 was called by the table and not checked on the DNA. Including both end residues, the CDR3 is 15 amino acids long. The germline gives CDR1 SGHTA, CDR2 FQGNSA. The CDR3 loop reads CASSRGTSYEQYFGN.

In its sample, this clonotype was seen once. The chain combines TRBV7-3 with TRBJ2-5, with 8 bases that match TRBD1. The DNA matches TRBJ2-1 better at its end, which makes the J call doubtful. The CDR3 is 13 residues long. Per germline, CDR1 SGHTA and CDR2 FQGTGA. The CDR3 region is CASSSPDREEQFF. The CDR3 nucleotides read TGTGCCAGCAGCTCCCCGGACAGGGAAGAGCAGTTCTTC.

The CDR3: CASTRGPGGADTQYF. In nucleotides, the CDR3 is TGTGCCAGCACCCGAGGGCCCGGGGGGGCAGATACGCAGTATTTT. V usage is TRBV6-5 and J usage is TRBJ2-3, with TRBD2 matching over 8 bases. The germline CDR1 and CDR2 sequences are MNHEY and SVGAGI. This CDR3 contains 15 residues. After removal of 7 bases from V and 4 bases from J, the junction contained 10 bases not matched to a gene.

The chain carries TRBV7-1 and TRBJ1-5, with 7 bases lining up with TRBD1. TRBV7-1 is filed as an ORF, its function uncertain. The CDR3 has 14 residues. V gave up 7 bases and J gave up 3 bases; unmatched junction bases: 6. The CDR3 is CASTGDRDNQPQHF. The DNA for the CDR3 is TGTGCCAGCACCGGGGACAGAGACAATCAGCCCCAGCATTTT.

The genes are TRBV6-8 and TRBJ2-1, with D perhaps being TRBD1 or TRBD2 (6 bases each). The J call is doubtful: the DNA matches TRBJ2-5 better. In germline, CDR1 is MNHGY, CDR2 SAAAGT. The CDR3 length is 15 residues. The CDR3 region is CASSYWLGGRETQYF. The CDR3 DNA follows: TGTGCCAGCAGTTACTGGTTGGGGGGCCGGGAGACCCAGTACTTC.

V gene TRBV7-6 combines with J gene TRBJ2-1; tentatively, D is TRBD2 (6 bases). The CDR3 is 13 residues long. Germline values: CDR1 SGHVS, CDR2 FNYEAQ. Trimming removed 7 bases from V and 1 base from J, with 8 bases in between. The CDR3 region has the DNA TGTGCCAGCACGAGCGGGTCCTACAATGAGCAGTTCTTC. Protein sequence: CASTSGSYNEQFF.

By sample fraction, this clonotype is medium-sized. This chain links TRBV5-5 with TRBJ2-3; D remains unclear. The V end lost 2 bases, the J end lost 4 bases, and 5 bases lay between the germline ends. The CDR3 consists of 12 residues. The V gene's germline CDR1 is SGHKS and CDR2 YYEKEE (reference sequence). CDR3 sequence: CASSFASDTQYF. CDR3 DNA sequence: TGTGCCAGCAGCTTCGCTTCAGATACGCAGTATTTT. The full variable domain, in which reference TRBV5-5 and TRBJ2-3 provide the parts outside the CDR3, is DAGVTQSPTHLIKTRGQQVTLRCSPISGHKSVSWYQQVLGQGPQFIFQYYEKEERGRGNFPDRFSARQFPNYSSELNVNALLLGDSALYLCASSFASDTQYFGPGTRLTVL.

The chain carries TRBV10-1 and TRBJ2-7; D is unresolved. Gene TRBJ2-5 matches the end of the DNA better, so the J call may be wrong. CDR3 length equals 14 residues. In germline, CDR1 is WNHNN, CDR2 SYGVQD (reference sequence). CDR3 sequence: CASSESSHGETQYF. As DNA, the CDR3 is TGCGCCAGCAGTGAGTCGTCCCACGGAGAGACCCAGTACTTC.

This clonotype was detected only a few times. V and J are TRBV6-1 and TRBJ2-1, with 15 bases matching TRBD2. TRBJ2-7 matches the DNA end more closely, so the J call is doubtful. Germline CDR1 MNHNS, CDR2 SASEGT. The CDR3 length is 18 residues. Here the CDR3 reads CASTDGLAGGPGVYEQYF. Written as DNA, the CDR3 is TGTGCCAGCACCGATGGACTAGCGGGAGGGCCAGGGGTCTACGAGCAGTACTTC.

The CDR3 nucleotides read TGTGCCAGCAGCCAAGATTATCGGGCTAGAGCTTTCTTT. This encodes CASSQDYRARAFF. This chain joins TRBV3-1 and TRBJ1-1, with D unresolved. Germline V gives CDR1 LGHDT, CDR2 YNNKEL (reference sequence). V was clipped by 0 bases and J by 10 bases, with 12 bases between them. CDR3 length: 13 residues.

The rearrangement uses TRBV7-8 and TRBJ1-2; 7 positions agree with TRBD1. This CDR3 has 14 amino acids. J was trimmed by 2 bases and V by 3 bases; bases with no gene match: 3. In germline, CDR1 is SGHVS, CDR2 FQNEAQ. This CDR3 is CASSFKQGNYGYTF. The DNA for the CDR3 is TGTGCCAGCAGCTTCAAACAGGGGAACTATGGCTACACCTTC.

The CDR3 here is CASSLRGGRNYNEQFF. The CDR3 region has the DNA TGTGCCAGCAGCTTAAGGGGGGGGAGGAACTACAATGAGCAGTTCTTC. The genes are TRBV7-3 and TRBJ2-5; 7 nucleotides align to TRBD2. The J call may be mistaken, given a closer DNA end match to TRBJ2-1. Germline loops: CDR1 SGHTA, CDR2 FQGTGA. This CDR3 is built from 16 residues.

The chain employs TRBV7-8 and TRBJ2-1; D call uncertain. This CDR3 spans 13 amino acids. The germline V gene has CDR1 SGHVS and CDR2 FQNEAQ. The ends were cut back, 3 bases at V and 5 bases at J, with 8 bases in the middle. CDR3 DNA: TGTGCCAGCAGCTTTTCACAGAACAATGAGCAGTTCTTC. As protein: CASSFSQNNEQFF.

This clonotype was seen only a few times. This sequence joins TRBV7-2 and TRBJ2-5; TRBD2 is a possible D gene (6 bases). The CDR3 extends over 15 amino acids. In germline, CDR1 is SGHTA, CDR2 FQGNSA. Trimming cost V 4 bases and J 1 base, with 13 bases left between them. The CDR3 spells CASSSTRGVQETQYF. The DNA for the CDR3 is TGTGCCAGCAGCTCGACGCGGGGAGTCCAAGAGACCCAGTACTTC. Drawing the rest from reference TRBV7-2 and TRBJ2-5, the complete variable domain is GAGVSQSPSNKVTEKGKDVELRCDPISGHTALYWYRQSLGQGLEFLIYFQGNSAPDKSGLPSDRFSAERTGGSVSTLTIQRTQQEDSAVYLCASSSTRGVQETQYFGPGTRLLVL.

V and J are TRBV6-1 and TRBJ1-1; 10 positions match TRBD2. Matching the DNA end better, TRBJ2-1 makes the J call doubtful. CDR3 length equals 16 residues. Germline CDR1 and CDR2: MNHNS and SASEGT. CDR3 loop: CASSRLTSGRYNEQFF. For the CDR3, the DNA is TGTGCCAGCAGCCGCCTGACTAGCGGGCGCTACAATGAGCAGTTCTTC.

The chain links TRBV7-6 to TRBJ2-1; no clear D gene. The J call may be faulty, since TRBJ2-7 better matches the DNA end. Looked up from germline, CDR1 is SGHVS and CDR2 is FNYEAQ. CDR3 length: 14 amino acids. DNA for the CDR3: TGTGCCAGCAGCTTAGAGGCTACCCAACCACAGCAGTACTTC. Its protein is CASSLEATQPQQYF.

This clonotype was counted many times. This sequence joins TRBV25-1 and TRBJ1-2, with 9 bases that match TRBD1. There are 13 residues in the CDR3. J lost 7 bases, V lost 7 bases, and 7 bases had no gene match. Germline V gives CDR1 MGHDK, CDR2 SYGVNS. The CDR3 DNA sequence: TGTGCCAGCACCACAGGGGGCGGCTTTGGCTACACCTTC. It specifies CASTTGGGFGYTF.

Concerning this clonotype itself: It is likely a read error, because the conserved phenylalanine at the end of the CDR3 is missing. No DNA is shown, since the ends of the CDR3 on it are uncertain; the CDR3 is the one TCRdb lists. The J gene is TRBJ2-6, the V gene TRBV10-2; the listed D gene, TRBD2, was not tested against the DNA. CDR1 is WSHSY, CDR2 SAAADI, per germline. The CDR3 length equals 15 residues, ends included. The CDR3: CASSGALAYEQYFGA.

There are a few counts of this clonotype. The CDR3 here is CASSLTADRGETQYF. In DNA, the CDR3 is TGTGCCAGCAGCTTAACCGCGGACAGGGGTGAGACCCAGTACTTC. The J gene is TRBJ2-3, the V gene TRBV7-3; TRBD1 matches at 9 bases. The J call may be wrong; the DNA end is better matched by TRBJ2-5. The length of the CDR3 is 15 residues. Germline CDR1 reads SGHTA; CDR2 reads FQGTGA.

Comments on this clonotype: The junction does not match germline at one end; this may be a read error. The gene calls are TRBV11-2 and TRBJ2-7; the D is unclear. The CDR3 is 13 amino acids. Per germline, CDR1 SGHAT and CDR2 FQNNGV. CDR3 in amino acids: CASSLEWGSPLHF. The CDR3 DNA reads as TGTGCCAGCAGCTTAGAGTGGGGTTCACCCCTCCACTTC.

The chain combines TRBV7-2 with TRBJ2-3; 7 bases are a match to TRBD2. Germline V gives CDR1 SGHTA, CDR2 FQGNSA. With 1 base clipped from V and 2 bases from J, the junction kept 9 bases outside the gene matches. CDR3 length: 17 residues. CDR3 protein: CASSLEVGGWATDTQYF. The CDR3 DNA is TGTGCCAGCAGCTTAGAAGTGGGGGGGTGGGCCACAGATACGCAGTATTTT.

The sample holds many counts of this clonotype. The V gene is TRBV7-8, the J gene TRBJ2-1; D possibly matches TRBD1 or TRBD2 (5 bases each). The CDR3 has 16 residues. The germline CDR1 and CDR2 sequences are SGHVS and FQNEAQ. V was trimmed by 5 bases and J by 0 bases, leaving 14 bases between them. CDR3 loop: CASSRDGQSSYNEQFF. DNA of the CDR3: TGTGCCAGCAGCCGGGACGGTCAGAGCTCCTACAATGAGCAGTTCTTC.